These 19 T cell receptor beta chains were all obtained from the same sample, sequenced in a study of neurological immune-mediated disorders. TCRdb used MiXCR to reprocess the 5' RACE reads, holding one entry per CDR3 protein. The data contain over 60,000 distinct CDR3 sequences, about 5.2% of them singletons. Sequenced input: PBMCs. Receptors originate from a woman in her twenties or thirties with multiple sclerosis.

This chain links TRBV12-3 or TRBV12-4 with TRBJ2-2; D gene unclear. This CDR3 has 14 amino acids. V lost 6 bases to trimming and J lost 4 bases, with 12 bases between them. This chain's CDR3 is CASSPTAGTGELFF. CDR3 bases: TGTGCCAGCAGCCCTACCGCCGGCACCGGGGAGCTGTTTTTT.

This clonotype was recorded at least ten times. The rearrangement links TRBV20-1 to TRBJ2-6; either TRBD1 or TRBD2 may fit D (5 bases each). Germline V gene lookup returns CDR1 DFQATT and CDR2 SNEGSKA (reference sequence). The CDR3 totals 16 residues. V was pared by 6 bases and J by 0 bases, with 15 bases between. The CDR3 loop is CSAQTVLASGANVLTF. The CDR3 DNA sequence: TGCAGTGCACAGACAGTTCTAGCCTCTGGGGCCAACGTCCTGACTTTC.

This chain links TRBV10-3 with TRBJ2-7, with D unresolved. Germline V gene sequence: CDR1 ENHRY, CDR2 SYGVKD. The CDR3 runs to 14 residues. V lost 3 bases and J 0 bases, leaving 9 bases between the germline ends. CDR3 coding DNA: TGTGCCATCAGTGAAGGGCGTGACTCCTACGAGCAGTACTTC. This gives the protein CAISEGRDSYEQYF.

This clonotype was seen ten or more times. The CDR3 nucleotides read TGCAGTGCTAGAGATTCGGGGACAGGGGTTAACAATGAGCAGTTCTTC. The encoded protein is CSARDSGTGVNNEQFF. The genes are TRBV20-1 and TRBJ2-1, with TRBD1 identical over 10 bases. V lost 0 bases and J lost 5; bases outside the gene matches: 7. CDR3 length: 16 amino acids. From germline, CDR1 is DFQATT and CDR2 SNEGSKA (reference sequence).

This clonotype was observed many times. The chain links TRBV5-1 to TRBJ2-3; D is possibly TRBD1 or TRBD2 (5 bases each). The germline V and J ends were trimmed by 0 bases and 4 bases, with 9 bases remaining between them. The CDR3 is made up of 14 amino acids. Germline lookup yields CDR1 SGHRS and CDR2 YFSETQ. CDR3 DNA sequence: TGCGCCAGCAGCTTGGCCTTGGGGGCAGATACGCAGTATTTT. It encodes CASSLALGADTQYF.

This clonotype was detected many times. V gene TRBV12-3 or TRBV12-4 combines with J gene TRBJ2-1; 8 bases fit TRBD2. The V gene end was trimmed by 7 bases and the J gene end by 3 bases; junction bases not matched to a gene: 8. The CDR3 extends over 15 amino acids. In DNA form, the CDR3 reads TGTGCCAGCATAGTTCGGGCGGGAGGCTACAATGAGCAGTTCTTC. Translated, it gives CASIVRAGGYNEQFF.

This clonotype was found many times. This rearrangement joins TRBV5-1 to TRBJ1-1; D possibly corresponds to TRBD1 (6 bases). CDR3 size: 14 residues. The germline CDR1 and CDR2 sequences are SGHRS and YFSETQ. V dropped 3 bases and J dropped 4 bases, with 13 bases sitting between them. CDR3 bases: TGCGCCAGCAGCTCGGACAGCGGATCCACTGAAGCTTTCTTT. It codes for CASSSDSGSTEAFF.

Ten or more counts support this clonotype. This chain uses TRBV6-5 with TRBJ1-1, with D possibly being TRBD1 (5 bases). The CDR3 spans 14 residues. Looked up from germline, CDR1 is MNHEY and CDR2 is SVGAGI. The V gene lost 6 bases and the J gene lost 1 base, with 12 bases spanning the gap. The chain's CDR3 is CASSQGRGNTEAFF. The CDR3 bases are TGTGCCAGCAGCCAGGGAAGGGGGAACACTGAAGCTTTCTTT.

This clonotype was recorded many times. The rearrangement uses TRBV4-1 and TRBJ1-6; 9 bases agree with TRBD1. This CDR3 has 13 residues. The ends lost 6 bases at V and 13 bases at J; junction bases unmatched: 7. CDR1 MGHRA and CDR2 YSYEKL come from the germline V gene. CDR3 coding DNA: TGCGCCAGCAGTCCCGGGACAGGGTTCCCCCTCCACTTT. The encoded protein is CASSPGTGFPLHF.

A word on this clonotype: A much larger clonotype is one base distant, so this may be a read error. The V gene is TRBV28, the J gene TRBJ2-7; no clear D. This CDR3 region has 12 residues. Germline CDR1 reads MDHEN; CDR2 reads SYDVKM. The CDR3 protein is CDSCDVAYEQYF. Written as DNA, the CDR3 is TGTGACAGCTGTGACGTAGCCTACGAGCAGTACTTC.

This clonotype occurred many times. CDR3 in amino acids: CASRGRQNTGELFF. The DNA for the CDR3 is TGTGCCAGCAGGGGACGACAGAACACCGGGGAGCTGTTTTTT. The gene calls are TRBV7-2 and TRBJ2-2; D may match TRBD1 or TRBD2 (5 bases each). In germline, CDR1 is SGHTA, CDR2 FQGNSA. This CDR3 spans 14 amino acids. Trimming shortened V by 6 bases and J by 1 base, and 9 bases separated the two germline ends.

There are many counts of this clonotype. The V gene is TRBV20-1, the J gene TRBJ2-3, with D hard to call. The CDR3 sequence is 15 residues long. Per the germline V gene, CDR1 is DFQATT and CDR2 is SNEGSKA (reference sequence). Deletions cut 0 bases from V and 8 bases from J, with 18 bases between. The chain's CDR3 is CSARDPSQEPGTQYF. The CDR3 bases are TGCAGTGCTAGAGACCCTTCCCAGGAGCCTGGTACGCAGTATTTT.

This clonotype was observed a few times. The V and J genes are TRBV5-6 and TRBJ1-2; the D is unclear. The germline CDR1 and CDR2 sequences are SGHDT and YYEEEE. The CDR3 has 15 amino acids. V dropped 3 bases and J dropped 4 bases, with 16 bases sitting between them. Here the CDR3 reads CASSSGPVSSYGYTF. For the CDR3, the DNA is TGTGCCAGCAGCTCAGGACCCGTATCGAGCTATGGCTACACCTTC.

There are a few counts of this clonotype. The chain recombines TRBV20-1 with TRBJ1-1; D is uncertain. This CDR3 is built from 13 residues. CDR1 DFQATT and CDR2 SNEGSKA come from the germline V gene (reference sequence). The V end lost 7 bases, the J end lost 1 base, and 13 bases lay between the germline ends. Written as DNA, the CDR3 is TGCAGTGATTTTGACACCGGGAACACTGAAGCTTTCTTT. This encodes CSDFDTGNTEAFF.

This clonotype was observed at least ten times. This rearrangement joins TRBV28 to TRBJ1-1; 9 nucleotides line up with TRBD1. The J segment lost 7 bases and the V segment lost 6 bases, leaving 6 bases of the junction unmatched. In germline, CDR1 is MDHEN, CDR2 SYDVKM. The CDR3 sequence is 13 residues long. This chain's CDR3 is CASRGTGSDEAFF. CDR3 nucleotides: TGTGCCAGCAGGGGGACAGGGTCGGATGAAGCTTTCTTT.

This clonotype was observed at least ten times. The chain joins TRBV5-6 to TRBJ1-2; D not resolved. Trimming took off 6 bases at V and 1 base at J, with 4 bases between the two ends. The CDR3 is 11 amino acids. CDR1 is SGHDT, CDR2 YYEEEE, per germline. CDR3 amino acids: CASKDNYGYTF. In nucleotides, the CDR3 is TGTGCCAGCAAGGATAACTATGGCTACACCTTC.

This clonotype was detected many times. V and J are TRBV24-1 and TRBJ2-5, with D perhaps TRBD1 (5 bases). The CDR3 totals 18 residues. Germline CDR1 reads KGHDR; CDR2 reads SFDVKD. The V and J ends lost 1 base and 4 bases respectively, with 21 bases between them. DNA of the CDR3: TGTGCCACCAGTGATTTTGAAGCCGGTAGCTTGGGGCGAGAGACCCAGTACTTC. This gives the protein CATSDFEAGSLGRETQYF.

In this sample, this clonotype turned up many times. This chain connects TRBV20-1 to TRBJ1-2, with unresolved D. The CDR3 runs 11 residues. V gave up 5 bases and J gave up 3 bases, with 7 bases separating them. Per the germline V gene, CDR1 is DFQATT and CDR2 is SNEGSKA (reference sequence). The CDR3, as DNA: TGCAGTGCTGGACGGGACTATGGCTACACCTTC. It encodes CSAGRDYGYTF.

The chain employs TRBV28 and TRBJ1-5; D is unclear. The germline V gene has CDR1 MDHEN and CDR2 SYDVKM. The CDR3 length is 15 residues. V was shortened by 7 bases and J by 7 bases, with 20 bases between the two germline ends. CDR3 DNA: TGTGCCAGCACCCCAATCGGGTCAACGATCCAGCCCCAGCATTTT. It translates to CASTPIGSTIQPQHF.